One and the same sample provided the 11 T cell receptor beta chains below, sequenced in a study of cytomegalovirus exposure and HLA in healthy donors. This PCR relied on a set of 60 Vbeta primers and 13 Jbeta primers. Profiled with immunoSEQ multiplex PCR; TCRdb holds only in-frame clones, not every one. The data hold 55,000 to 65,000 clones, with 65% to 90% observed a single time. Specimen: PBMCs. These receptor sequences come from a human donor in good health.

V is TRBV5-6 and J is TRBJ1-2, with D possibly matching TRBD1 (5 bases). Per the germline V gene, CDR1 is SGHDT and CDR2 is YYEEEE. The CDR3 spans 16 residues. V lost 0 bases to trimming and J lost 4 bases, with 16 bases between them. The CDR3 nucleotides read TGTGCCAGCAGCTTGGCCCCCCAGGGACTCTTCTATGGCTACACCTTC. It specifies CASSLAPQGLFYGYTF.

V usage is TRBV5-4 and J usage is TRBJ1-2; possible D gene TRBD1, 5 bases. The germline gives CDR1 SGHNT, CDR2 YYREEE (reference sequence). Trimming removed 4 bases from V and 1 base from J, with 17 bases in between. The CDR3 is 16 amino acids. CDR3 residues: CASSLTNQGYNYGYTF. Written as DNA, the CDR3 is TGTGCCAGCAGCCTAACAAACCAGGGATATAACTATGGCTACACCTTC.

This chain uses TRBV28 with TRBJ1-2, with a possible D match to TRBD1 (6 bases). The CDR3 is 13 amino acids. Germline loops: CDR1 MDHEN, CDR2 SYDVKM. Trimming took off 6 bases at V and 3 bases at J, with 11 bases between the two ends. The DNA of the CDR3 is TGTGCCAGCAGCTCAGGGGTGGACTATGGCTACACCTTC. Residues: CASSSGVDYGYTF.

This chain joins TRBV5-1 and TRBJ1-4, with D perhaps matching TRBD1 (5 bases). The CDR3 has 16 amino acids. Trimming cost V 2 bases and J 2 bases, with 13 bases left between them. Germline V gene data show CDR1 as SGHRS and CDR2 as YFSETQ. DNA for the CDR3: TGCGCCAGCAGCTTAACAGGACCGGACACTAATGAAAAACTGTTTTTT. It yields the protein CASSLTGPDTNEKLFF.

The CDR3 sequence is CASSRRQGATNTEAFF. CDR3 bases: TGTGCCAGCTCACGCCGACAGGGGGCAACGAACACTGAAGCTTTCTTT. The V call is TRBV18, the J call TRBJ1-1; 10 positions agree with TRBD1. CDR3 length: 16 residues. V was pared by 4 bases and J by 1 base, with 6 bases of the junction left unmatched. The germline V gene has CDR1 KGHSH and CDR2 LQKENI.

This clone has only a few counts. The chain carries TRBV7-3 and TRBJ1-6; D ambiguous. V shed 2 bases and J shed 4 bases, with 6 bases lying between them. There are 14 residues in the CDR3. Per the germline V gene, CDR1 is SGHTA and CDR2 is FQGTGA. The CDR3 here is CASSLRGYNSPLHF. The CDR3 DNA follows: TGTGCCAGCAGCTTACGCGGGTATAATTCACCCCTCCACTTT.

The chain combines TRBV28 with TRBJ1-1; 11 nucleotides align to TRBD1. V was clipped by 6 bases and J by 11 bases; unmatched bases: 8. Per the germline V gene, CDR1 is MDHEN and CDR2 is SYDVKM. The CDR3 consists of 13 residues. CDR3 nucleotides: TGTGCCAGCAGGAGTCCGGGACAGGGGGTCGCTTTCTTT. It yields the protein CASRSPGQGVAFF.

This clone occurred once. The chain recombines TRBV30 with TRBJ1-1; D gene uncertain. V lost 2 bases and J lost 6, with 16 bases in between. The CDR3 extends over 14 amino acids. Germline V CDR1 and CDR2: GTSNPN, SVGIG (reference sequence). The CDR3 bases are TGTGCCTGGAGTTTTGTCAGGACTCTTCCTGAAGCTTTCTTT. This gives the protein CAWSFVRTLPEAFF.

The chain uses TRBV6-1 and TRBJ1-3, with TRBD1 identical over 12 bases. Germline V CDR1 and CDR2: MNHNS, SASEGT. V lost 1 base and J lost 3; bases outside the gene matches: 7. The CDR3 loop spans 18 amino acids. CDR3 loop: CASSEEVGTGGNGNTIYF. CDR3 nucleotides: TGTGCCAGCAGTGAAGAAGTGGGGACAGGGGGCAATGGAAACACCATATATTTT.

The chain recombines TRBV25-1 with TRBJ1-2; tentative D call: TRBD1 (5 bases). The germline gives CDR1 MGHDK, CDR2 SYGVNS. The CDR3 extends over 14 amino acids. The V end was cut by 1 base, the J end by 4 bases, with 10 bases between. Written as DNA, the CDR3 is TGTGCCAGCAGTGAATTGGGGGGAACCTATGGCTACACCTTC. Residues: CASSELGGTYGYTF.

The genes are TRBV7-2 and TRBJ2-1, with TRBD1 as a possible D gene (6 bases). Trimming shortened V by 3 bases and J by 7 bases, and 16 bases separated the two germline ends. Germline V CDR1 and CDR2: SGHTA, FQGNSA. The CDR3 consists of 15 residues. The CDR3 loop is CASSFMAGVLNEQFF. In DNA, the CDR3 is TGTGCCAGCAGCTTTATGGCAGGGGTATTGAATGAGCAGTTCTTC.